Listed below are T cell receptor beta chains from one sample, sequenced in a study of long-term antiretroviral therapy in people with HIV. Here immunoSEQ multiplex PCR was the method, and the copy in TCRdb shows in-frame clones only, minus some. The sample contains 35,000 or so clones, 80% to 90% of which appear only once. The sequences come from unsorted PBMCs, collected 2.2 years after starting antiretroviral therapy. The receptors were gathered from a man between 18 and 29 years old with HIV. Each CDR3 is given with its conserved first and last residue. A D gene is named only where the DNA matches it firmly. Part of the rows lack a size; the others show once, few, many or a class for expanded clones.

D,V,size,J,CDR3,DNA
-,TRBV7-2,-,TRBJ1-6,CASSLEATVSPLHF,TGTGCCAGCAGCTTAGAGGCGACAGTCTCACCCCTCCACTTT
TRBD1,TRBV7-9,-,TRBJ2-7,CASSPPRTGSYEQYF,TGTGCCAGCAGCCCCCCCCGGACAGGGTCCTACGAGCAGTACTTC
TRBD2,TRBV4-1,once,TRBJ2-3,CASSQGGLGADTQYF,TGCGCCAGCAGCCAAGGGGGACTAGGGGCAGATACGCAGTATTTT
-,TRBV28,-,TRBJ2-7,CASVSGAPPYEQYF,TGTGCCAGCGTCTCGGGGGCACCCCCCTACGAGCAGTACTTC
TRBD2,TRBV30,few,TRBJ2-7,CAWSVGAGVIYEQYF,TGTGCCTGGAGTGTTGGTGCGGGAGTGATTTACGAGCAGTACTTC
-,TRBV30,-,TRBJ1-1,CAWSAQESSEAFF,TGTGCCTGGAGTGCCCAGGAGTCTTCTGAAGCTTTCTTT
TRBD1,TRBV30,-,TRBJ1-4,CASNRGVGEKLFF,TGTGCCTCGAACAGGGGGGTTGGGGAAAAACTGTTTTTT
-,TRBV4-3,-,TRBJ1-1,CASSQDGGPGEAFF,TGCGCCAGCAGCCAAGACGGGGGGCCGGGTGAAGCTTTCTTT
-,TRBV30,-,TRBJ1-5,CAWSVPGSPKHSNQPQHF,TGTGCCTGGAGTGTACCAGGGTCTCCCAAGCATAGCAATCAGCCCCAGCATTTT
TRBD1,TRBV9,-,TRBJ2-7,CASSVRDRERDEQYF,TGTGCCAGCAGCGTCCGGGACAGGGAAAGAGACGAGCAGTACTTC
TRBD2,TRBV5-5,once,TRBJ2-3,CASSWGPSGGADTQYF,TGTGCCAGCAGCTGGGGTCCTAGCGGAGGGGCAGATACGCAGTATTTT
-,TRBV2,-,TRBJ2-7,CASSEFISYEQYF,TGTGCCAGCAGTGAATTCATTTCCTACGAGCAGTACTTC
-,TRBV15,-,TRBJ1-5,CATSRGQSNQPQHF,TGTGCCACCAGCAGAGGTCAGTCCAATCAGCCCCAGCATTTT
-,TRBV7-9,few,TRBJ1-2,CASSTWLKGRGYGYTF,TGTGCCAGCAGCACCTGGTTGAAGGGGAGGGGTTATGGCTACACCTTC
TRBD1,TRBV29-1,-,TRBJ2-1,CSVIQGGTEQFF,TGCAGCGTCATACAGGGGGGAACTGAGCAGTTCTTC
-,TRBV19,-,TRBJ2-3,CASTPRGGSTDTQYF,TGTGCCAGTACCCCGAGGGGGGGGAGCACAGATACGCAGTATTTT
-,TRBV19,-,TRBJ1-4,CASRGRQTTNEKLFF,TGTGCCAGTAGGGGAAGACAGACAACTAATGAAAAACTGTTTTTT
-,TRBV30,-,TRBJ2-7,CAWTALGFYEQYF,TGTGCCTGGACGGCCTTGGGGTTCTACGAGCAGTACTTC
-,TRBV7-6,-,TRBJ2-7,CASSLDLGSEQYF,TGTGCCAGCAGCCTTGATCTGGGATCCGAGCAGTACTTC
-,TRBV18,-,TRBJ1-4,CASSSVDEKLFF,TGTGCCAGCTCATCCGTCGATGAAAAACTGTTTTTT
-,TRBV20-1,-,TRBJ2-3,CSAPNGDTQYF,TGCAGTGCCCCAAATGGCGATACGCAGTATTTT
TRBD2,TRBV6-6,-,TRBJ2-2,CASSPGGLTYTGELFF,TGTGCCAGCAGCCCGGGGGGACTAACCTACACCGGGGAGCTGTTTTTT
-,TRBV19,-,TRBJ1-1,CASAYRAGATEAFF,TGTGCCAGTGCGTACAGGGCCGGCGCCACTGAAGCTTTCTTT
TRBD2,TRBV5-1,-,TRBJ2-3,CASQPGTRTDTQYF,TGCGCCAGCCAGCCCGGGACTAGGACAGATACGCAGTATTTT
TRBD1,TRBV19,-,TRBJ1-5,CASSRGHGQPQHF,TGTGCCAGCTCCAGGGGGCACGGTCAGCCCCAGCATTTT
TRBD1,TRBV15,-,TRBJ1-5,CATSRARGQVYSNQPQHF,TGTGCCACCAGCAGAGCCAGGGGACAGGTTTATAGCAATCAGCCCCAGCATTTT
-,TRBV13,-,TRBJ2-7,CASSLEGNSYEQYF,TGTGCCAGCAGCTTAGAAGGGAACTCCTACGAGCAGTACTTC
-,TRBV28,few,TRBJ2-2,CASRNPLDTGELFF,TGTGCCAGCAGGAACCCGCTAGACACCGGGGAGCTGTTTTTT
-,TRBV28,-,TRBJ2-6,CASSLRGGANVLTF,TGTGCCAGCAGTTTACGGGGTGGGGCCAACGTCCTGACTTTC
TRBD2,TRBV18,-,TRBJ2-2,CASSPPVAGPSTGELFF,TGTGCCAGCTCACCACCGGTAGCGGGGCCGAGCACCGGGGAGCTGTTTTTT
TRBD2,TRBV5-1,-,TRBJ2-5,CASSLGYGLAGGLQETQYF,TGCGCCAGCAGCTTGGGGTATGGGCTAGCGGGGGGACTTCAAGAGACCCAGTACTTC
-,TRBV30,-,TRBJ1-1,CAWTEQNTEAFF,TGTGCCTGGACAGAACAGAACACTGAAGCTTTCTTT
-,TRBV6-1,-,TRBJ1-1,CASSESVSTVDFF,TGTGCCAGCAGTGAATCGGTTTCTACGGTTGATTTCTTT
-,TRBV10-3,-,TRBJ2-5,CAIGTPREETQYF,TGTGCCATCGGGACCCCGAGGGAGGAGACCCAGTACTTC
TRBD1,TRBV6-1,-,TRBJ1-4,CASSWTGGEKLFF,TGTGCCAGCAGCTGGACAGGGGGGGAAAAACTGTTTTTT
TRBD2,TRBV5-4,-,TRBJ2-1,CASSPGLAEVYNEQFF,TGTGCCAGCAGCCCCGGACTAGCGGAGGTCTACAATGAGCAGTTCTTC
-,TRBV27,-,TRBJ1-4,CASSPRPWGNEKLFF,TGTGCCAGCAGTCCCCGGCCGTGGGGCAATGAAAAACTGTTTTTT
TRBD2,TRBV6-6,-,TRBJ2-7,CASTTGLAGIYEQYF,TGTGCCAGCACCACAGGACTAGCGGGAATATACGAGCAGTACTTC
TRBD1,TRBV5-4,-,TRBJ2-1,CASSTDNRGRRYNEQFF,TGTGCCAGCAGCACGGACAACAGGGGGCGCCGGTACAATGAGCAGTTCTTC
-,TRBV4-1,-,TRBJ1-1,CASSQDRPGMNTEAFF,TGCGCCAGCAGCCAAGATCGCCCGGGGATGAACACTGAAGCTTTCTTT
TRBD1,TRBV5-8,-,TRBJ1-5,CASSAEQGDQPQHF,TGTGCCAGCAGCGCGGAACAGGGGGATCAGCCCCAGCATTTT
-,TRBV28,-,TRBJ2-7,CASRSGTTYEQYF,TGTGCCAGCAGGTCGGGGACGACTTACGAGCAGTACTTC
-,TRBV9,-,TRBJ2-7,CASSGRNRDEQYF,TGTGCCAGCAGCGGACGAAACAGGGACGAGCAGTACTTC
TRBD2,TRBV30,once,TRBJ2-3,CAWIRTSGRGTQYF,TGTGCCTGGATTAGGACTAGCGGGAGAGGTACGCAGTATTTT
TRBD1,TRBV7-3,-,TRBJ1-1,CASSPRPGQSVAEAFF,TGTGCCAGCAGCCCCCGCCCGGGACAGTCGGTAGCTGAAGCTTTCTTT
-,TRBV7-2,-,TRBJ2-7,CASSVWGDPSYEQYF,TGTGCCAGCAGCGTGTGGGGGGACCCCTCCTACGAGCAGTACTTC
TRBD2,TRBV6-1,few,TRBJ2-7,CASSERLAGELYEQYF,TGTGCCAGCAGTGAAAGACTGGCGGGGGAACTTTACGAGCAGTACTTC
-,TRBV6-5,-,TRBJ1-1,CASSARREGTSEAFF,TGTGCCAGCAGTGCAAGGAGAGAGGGAACTTCTGAAGCTTTCTTT
-,TRBV7-2,-,TRBJ1-5,CASSPGQGRQPQHF,TGTGCCAGCAGCCCGGGGCAGGGGAGACAGCCCCAGCATTTT
TRBD2,TRBV7-8,few,TRBJ2-5,CASSPGLGRETQYF,TGTGCCAGCAGCCCCGGACTAGGGAGAGAGACCCAGTACTTC
-,TRBV19,-,TRBJ1-5,CASSMGGVNQPQHF,TGTGCCAGTAGTATGGGGGGAGTTAATCAGCCCCAGCATTTT
TRBD2,TRBV29-1,-,TRBJ2-5,CSVPGLTRGETQYF,TGCAGCGTTCCGGGGCTCACGCGGGGGGAGACCCAGTACTTC
-,TRBV28,medium-sized,TRBJ1-5,CASSLLGGHNQPQHF,TGTGCCAGCAGTTTATTAGGGGGTCACAATCAGCCCCAGCATTTT